This T cell receptor (beta chain) was sequenced in a study of CD8+CD57+ T cells in acquired aplastic anemia. This clonotype was observed at least ten times. The sequenced patients had an expansion of CD8+CD57+ cells seen by flow cytometry. Investigators profiled TCR beta VDJ and CDR3 from genomic DNA template. One entry per CDR3 protein, called by TCRdb with MiXCR from the reads. The sample lists 150,000 or so distinct CDR3 sequences; roughly 48% were seen once. Germline CDR1 is SGHDT and CDR2 is YYEEEE. The ends were cut back, 4 bases at V and 6 bases at J, with 14 bases in the middle. The CDR3 is 15 amino acids.

The sequence was collected from a human donor with aplastic anemia. Sequencing used sorted CD4+, CD8+, or CD8+CD57+ T cells (not recorded which) from PBMCs. The chain has TRBV5-6 and TRBJ2-6, with a possible D match to TRBD1 (6 bases). The CDR3 DNA reads TGTGCCAGCAGCCTAACAGGGTTGCAGGCCAACGTCCTGACTTTC. The encoded protein is CASSLTGLQANVLTF.